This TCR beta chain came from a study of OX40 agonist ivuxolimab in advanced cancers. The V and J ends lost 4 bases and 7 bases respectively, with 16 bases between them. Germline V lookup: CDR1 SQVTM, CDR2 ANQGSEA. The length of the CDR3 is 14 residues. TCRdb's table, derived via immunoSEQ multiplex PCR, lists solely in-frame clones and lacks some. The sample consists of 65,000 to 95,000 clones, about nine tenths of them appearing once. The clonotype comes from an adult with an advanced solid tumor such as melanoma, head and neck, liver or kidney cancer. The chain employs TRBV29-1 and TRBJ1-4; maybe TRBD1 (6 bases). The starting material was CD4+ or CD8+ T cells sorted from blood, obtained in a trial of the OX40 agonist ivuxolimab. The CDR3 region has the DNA TGCAGCGTTGTTCCGGGGGGCTTGGGTGAAAAACTGTTTTTT. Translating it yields CSVVPGGLGEKLFF.